Listed below are T cell receptor beta chains from one sample, sequenced in a study of graft-versus-host responses after intestinal transplantation. The method was immunoSEQ multiplex PCR; TCRdb's version includes in-frame clones alone and lacks a portion of them. The data show fewer than 25,000 clones, 50% to 70% seen once. The source was alloreactive CD4+ T cells from a mixed lymphocyte reaction culture, collected before intestinal transplant. These receptors were taken from a human patient who received an intestinal transplant. Both conserved end residues are part of each CDR3. The D gene is left open where the match is weak. The listing skips clone size in some rows; elsewhere it reads once, few, many or a size class.

D,size,V,J,CDR3,DNA
TRBD1,few,TRBV4-3,TRBJ1-4,CASSQESTGTAKLFF,TGCGCCAGCAGCCAAGAGAGTACCGGGACAGCAAAACTGTTTTTT
-,-,TRBV6-5,TRBJ2-3,CASSYNLPSTDTQYF,TGTGCCAGCAGTTACAACCTACCAAGCACAGATACGCAGTATTTT
-,-,TRBV2,TRBJ1-3,CASSGHKGSGNTIYF,TGTGCCAGCAGTGGACACAAAGGCTCAGGAAACACCATATATTTT
-,few,TRBV6-6,TRBJ2-7,CASFPRREFAFYEQYF,TGTGCCAGCTTCCCCCGAAGGGAGTTTGCCTTCTACGAGCAGTACTTC
TRBD1,-,TRBV30,TRBJ1-2,CAWATGGGYTF,TGTGCCTGGGCGACAGGGGGCGGCTACACCTTC
-,few,TRBV10-3,TRBJ2-7,CAISESGQGYEQYF,TGTGCCATCAGTGAGTCAGGGCAGGGTTACGAGCAGTACTTC
-,-,TRBV28,TRBJ1-5,CASSPVSGIDSNQPQHF,TGTGCCAGCAGCCCCGTTTCGGGGATTGATAGCAATCAGCCCCAGCATTTT
TRBD1,few,TRBV28,TRBJ2-7,CASSPPDRSSYEQYF,TGTGCCAGCAGTCCCCCGGACAGGAGCTCCTACGAGCAGTACTTC
TRBD1,-,TRBV12-5,TRBJ2-2,CASGMTGYGTGELFF,TGTGCTAGTGGTATGACAGGGTATGGCACCGGGGAGCTGTTTTTT
TRBD1,-,TRBV30,TRBJ1-1,CASQGGTSEAFF,TGTGCCTCCCAGGGGGGGACTAGTGAAGCTTTCTTT
TRBD2,-,TRBV19,TRBJ2-1,CASGTSGSSYNEQFF,TGTGCCAGTGGGACTAGCGGGAGCTCCTACAATGAGCAGTTCTTC
TRBD1,-,TRBV6-1,TRBJ2-7,CASSRTGTGLYEQYF,TGTGCCAGCAGTCGGACCGGGACAGGACTTTACGAGCAGTACTTC
TRBD2,-,TRBV6-5,TRBJ2-1,CASSRWVAGGDEQFF,TGTGCCAGCAGCCGCTGGGTAGCGGGGGGGGATGAGCAGTTCTTC
TRBD2,-,TRBV5-1,TRBJ2-1,CASSPETSGRQYNEQFF,TGCGCCAGCAGCCCAGAGACTAGCGGGAGACAGTACAATGAGCAGTTCTTC
TRBD1,-,TRBV7-2,TRBJ1-3,CASSLAGTALSGNTIYF,TGTGCCAGCAGCTTAGCCGGGACAGCGCTCTCTGGAAACACCATATATTTT
TRBD1,-,TRBV5-1,TRBJ2-2,CASSTDRGVGELFF,TGCGCCAGCAGCACGGACAGGGGCGTCGGGGAGCTGTTTTTT
-,-,TRBV30,TRBJ2-4,CAWSGPTGQIEDIQYF,TGTGCCTGGAGCGGGCCCACAGGACAGATCGAAGACATTCAGTACTTC
TRBD2,-,TRBV14,TRBJ2-1,CASSPLSSGRRKGEQFF,TGTGCCAGCAGCCCCTTATCCAGCGGGAGGCGGAAAGGTGAGCAGTTCTTC
-,-,TRBV7-9,TRBJ1-2,CASSAIRGYGYTF,TGTGCCAGCAGCGCTATTCGAGGCTATGGCTACACCTTC
-,-,TRBV15,TRBJ2-7,CATSRDPGTYEQYF,TGTGCCACCAGCAGAGACCCGGGAACCTACGAGCAGTACTTC
TRBD2,-,TRBV25-1,TRBJ2-7,CASSEWAGTSRGYEQYF,TGTGCCAGCAGTGAATGGGCCGGGACTAGCAGAGGCTACGAGCAGTACTTC
TRBD1,few,TRBV9,TRBJ1-6,CASSVGHRGPNNSPLHF,TGTGCCAGCAGCGTGGGACACAGGGGGCCGAATAATTCACCCCTCCACTTT
TRBD1,-,TRBV18,TRBJ1-4,CASSPGTVNEKLFF,TGTGCCAGCTCACCCGGGACAGTAAATGAAAAACTGTTTTTT
-,-,TRBV2,TRBJ2-5,CASRNTLTQYF,TGTGCCAGCAGGAATACTCTGACCCAGTACTTC
TRBD1,-,TRBV30,TRBJ2-3,CAWSDRDREYF,TGTGCCTGGAGCGATAGGGACAGGGAATATTTT
-,-,TRBV6-5,TRBJ1-2,CASSYNRQNYGYTF,TGTGCCAGCAGTTATAACAGGCAAAACTATGGCTACACCTTC
-,-,TRBV15,TRBJ2-7,CATSRDPDGGEQYF,TGTGCCACCAGCAGAGATCCCGATGGCGGCGAGCAGTACTTC
-,-,TRBV2,TRBJ1-1,CASSVNRVNTEAFF,TGTGCCAGCAGTGTCAACAGGGTGAACACTGAAGCTTTCTTT
-,-,TRBV6-6,TRBJ1-1,CASSYGTEAFF,TGTGCCAGCAGTTACGGGACAGAAGCTTTCTTT
TRBD1,-,TRBV19,TRBJ1-1,CASSRALGTGKEAFF,TGTGCCAGTAGTAGGGCCCTCGGGACAGGGAAGGAAGCTTTCTTT
-,-,TRBV5-1,TRBJ2-1,CASSLGHAAGFDEQFF,TGCGCCAGCAGCTTGGGACATGCCGCGGGGTTCGATGAGCAGTTCTTC
-,once,TRBV7-2,TRBJ1-1,CASSSGQKAFF,TGTGCCAGCAGCTCTGGACAGAAAGCTTTCTTT
TRBD1,-,TRBV28,TRBJ1-2,CASSGTGGSYGYTF,TGTGCCAGCAGTGGGACAGGGGGTTCGTATGGCTACACCTTC
TRBD1,few,TRBV5-1,TRBJ1-5,CASSLEGGPFGNQPQHF,TGCGCCAGCAGCTTGGAAGGGGGCCCTTTTGGCAATCAGCCCCAGCATTTT
TRBD1,-,TRBV19,TRBJ1-2,CASSIGGQIYGYTF,TGTGCCAGTAGTATAGGGGGACAGATCTATGGCTACACCTTC
TRBD2,-,TRBV9,TRBJ2-2,CASSRLPGLAGEYGELFF,TGTGCCAGCAGCAGACTCCCGGGACTAGCGGGAGAATACGGGGAGCTGTTTTTT
-,-,TRBV9,TRBJ1-2,CASSVEPGLYGYTF,TGTGCCAGCAGCGTAGAACCAGGGCTCTATGGCTACACCTTC
TRBD1,once,TRBV29-1,TRBJ2-2,CSVRWGQENTGELFF,TGCAGCGTTCGTTGGGGACAGGAGAACACCGGGGAGCTGTTTTTT
TRBD1,-,TRBV14,TRBJ1-5,CASSQASGGPQHF,TGTGCCAGCAGCCAAGCTTCAGGGGGGCCCCAGCATTTT
-,few,TRBV29-1,TRBJ1-5,CSVEGGRGQPQHF,TGCAGCGTTGAGGGGGGGCGAGGGCAGCCCCAGCATTTT
TRBD2,-,TRBV4-1,TRBJ2-3,CASSHLGGARDTQYF,TGCGCCAGCAGCCACCTCGGGGGGGCCAGAGATACGCAGTATTTT
TRBD1,-,TRBV6-6,TRBJ2-3,CASSYGSGGITDTQYF,TGTGCCAGCAGTTACGGTTCAGGGGGCATCACAGATACGCAGTATTTT
TRBD2,-,TRBV7-9,TRBJ2-1,CASSLFAGLGEYEQFF,TGTGCCAGCAGCTTATTTGCGGGACTAGGTGAATATGAGCAGTTCTTC
-,few,TRBV30,TRBJ1-3,CAWNTGISGNTIYF,TGTGCCTGGAACACCGGGATTTCTGGAAACACCATATATTTT
TRBD1,-,TRBV27,TRBJ2-7,CASSLLIAGGEQYF,TGTGCCAGCAGTTTATTAATAGCAGGGGGCGAGCAGTACTTC
-,few,TRBV7-9,TRBJ1-3,CASSSHRVSGNTIYF,TGTGCCAGCAGCTCACACAGGGTATCTGGAAACACCATATATTTT